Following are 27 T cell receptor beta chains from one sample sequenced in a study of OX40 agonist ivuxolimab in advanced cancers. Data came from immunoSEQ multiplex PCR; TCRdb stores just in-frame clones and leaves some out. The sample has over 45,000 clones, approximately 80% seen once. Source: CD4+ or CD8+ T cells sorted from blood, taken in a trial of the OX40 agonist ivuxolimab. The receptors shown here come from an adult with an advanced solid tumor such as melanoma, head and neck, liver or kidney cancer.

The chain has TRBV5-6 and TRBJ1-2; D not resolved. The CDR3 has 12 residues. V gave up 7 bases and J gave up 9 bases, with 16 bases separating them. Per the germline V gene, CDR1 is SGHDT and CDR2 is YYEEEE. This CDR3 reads CASAPPTLRYTF. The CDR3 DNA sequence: TGTGCCAGCGCTCCGCCTACCCTTCGCTACACCTTC.

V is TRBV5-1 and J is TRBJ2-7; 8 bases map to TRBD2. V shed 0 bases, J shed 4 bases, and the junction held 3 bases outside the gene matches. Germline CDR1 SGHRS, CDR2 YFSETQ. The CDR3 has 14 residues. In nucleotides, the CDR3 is TGCGCCAGCAGCTTGGCTGCTAGCGGGTACGAGCAGTACTTC. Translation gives CASSLAASGYEQYF.

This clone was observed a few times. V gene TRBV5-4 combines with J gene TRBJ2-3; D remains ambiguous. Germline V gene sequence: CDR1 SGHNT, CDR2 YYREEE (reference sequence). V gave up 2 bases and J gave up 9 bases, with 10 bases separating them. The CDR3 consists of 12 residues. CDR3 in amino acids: CASSLPTSTQYF. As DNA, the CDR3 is TGTGCCAGCAGCTTACCTACATCCACGCAGTATTTT. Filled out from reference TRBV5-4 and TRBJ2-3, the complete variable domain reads ETGVTQSPTHLIKTRGQQVTLRCSSQSGHNTVSWYQQALGQGPQFIFQYYREEENGRGNFPPRFSGLQFPNYSSELNVNALELDDSALYLCASSLPTSTQYFGPGTRLTVL.

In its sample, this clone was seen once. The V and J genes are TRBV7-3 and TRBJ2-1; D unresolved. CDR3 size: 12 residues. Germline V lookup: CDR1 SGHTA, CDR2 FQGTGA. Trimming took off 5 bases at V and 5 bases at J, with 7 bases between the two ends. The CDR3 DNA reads TGTGCCAGCAGCCCGGCCAACAATGAGCAGTTCTTC. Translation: CASSPANNEQFF.

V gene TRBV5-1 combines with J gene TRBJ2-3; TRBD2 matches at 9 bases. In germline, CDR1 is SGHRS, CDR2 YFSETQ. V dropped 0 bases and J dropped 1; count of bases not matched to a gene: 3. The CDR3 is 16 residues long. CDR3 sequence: CASSLDAGGGTDTQYF. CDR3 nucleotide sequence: TGCGCCAGCAGCTTGGATGCGGGGGGGGGCACAGATACGCAGTATTTT.

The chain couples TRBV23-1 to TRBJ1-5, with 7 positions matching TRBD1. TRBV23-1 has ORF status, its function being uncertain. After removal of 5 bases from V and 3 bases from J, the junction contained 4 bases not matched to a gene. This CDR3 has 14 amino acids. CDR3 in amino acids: CASSSDRFNQPQHF. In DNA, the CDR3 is TGCGCCAGCAGTTCGGACAGGTTCAATCAGCCCCAGCATTTT.

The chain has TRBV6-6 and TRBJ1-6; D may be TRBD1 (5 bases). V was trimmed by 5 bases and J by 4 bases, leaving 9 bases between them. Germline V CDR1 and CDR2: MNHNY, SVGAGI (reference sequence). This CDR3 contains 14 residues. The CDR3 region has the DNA TGTGCCAGCAGTCGGACACTATATAATTCACCCCTCCACTTT. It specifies CASSRTLYNSPLHF.

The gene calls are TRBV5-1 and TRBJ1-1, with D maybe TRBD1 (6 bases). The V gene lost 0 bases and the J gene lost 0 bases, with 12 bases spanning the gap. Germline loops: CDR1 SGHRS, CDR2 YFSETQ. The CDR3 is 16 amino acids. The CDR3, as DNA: TGCGCCAGCAGCTTGGGGCGGACAGCAGTGAACACTGAAGCTTTCTTT. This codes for CASSLGRTAVNTEAFF.

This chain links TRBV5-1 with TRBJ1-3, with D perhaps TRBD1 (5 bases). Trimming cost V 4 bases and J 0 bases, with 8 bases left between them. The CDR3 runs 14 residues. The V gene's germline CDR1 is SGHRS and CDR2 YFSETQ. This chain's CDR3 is CASSAGDSGNTIYF. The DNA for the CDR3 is TGCGCCAGCAGCGCGGGGGACTCTGGAAACACCATATATTTT.

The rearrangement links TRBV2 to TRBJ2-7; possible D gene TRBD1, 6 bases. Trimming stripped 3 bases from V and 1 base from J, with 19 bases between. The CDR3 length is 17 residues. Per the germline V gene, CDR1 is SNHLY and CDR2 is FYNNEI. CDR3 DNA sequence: TGTGCCAGCAGTGATGGGGTGCCTGGGGGCGTATCCTACGAGCAGTACTTC. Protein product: CASSDGVPGGVSYEQYF.

CDR3 amino acids: CASSYGTGDTDTQYF. In DNA, the CDR3 is TGTGCCAGCAGTTACGGGACAGGGGACACAGATACGCAGTATTTT. This chain connects TRBV6-5 to TRBJ2-3; 10 nucleotides match TRBD1. V was clipped by 2 bases and J by 2 bases; unmatched bases: 1. Per the germline V gene, CDR1 is MNHEY and CDR2 is SVGAGI. The CDR3 runs to 15 residues.

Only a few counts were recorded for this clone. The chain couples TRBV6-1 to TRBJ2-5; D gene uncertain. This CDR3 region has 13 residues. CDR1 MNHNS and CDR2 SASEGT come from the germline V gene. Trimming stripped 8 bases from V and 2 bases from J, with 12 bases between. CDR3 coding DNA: TGTGCCAGCCCTTCATTGGGGCAAGAGACCCAGTACTTC. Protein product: CASPSLGQETQYF.

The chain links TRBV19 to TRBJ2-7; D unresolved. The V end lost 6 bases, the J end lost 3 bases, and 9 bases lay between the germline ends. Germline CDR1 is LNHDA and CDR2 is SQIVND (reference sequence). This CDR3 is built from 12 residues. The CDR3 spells CASSRTYYEQYF. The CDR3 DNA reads TGTGCCAGTAGCAGAACCTACTACGAGCAGTACTTC.

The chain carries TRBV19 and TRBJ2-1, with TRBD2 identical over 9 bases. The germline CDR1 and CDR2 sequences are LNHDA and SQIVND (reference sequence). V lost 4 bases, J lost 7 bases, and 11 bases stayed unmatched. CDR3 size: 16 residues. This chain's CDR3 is CASSRGSREGGNEQFF. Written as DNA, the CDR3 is TGTGCCAGTAGTAGGGGCTCGCGGGAGGGAGGAAATGAGCAGTTCTTC.

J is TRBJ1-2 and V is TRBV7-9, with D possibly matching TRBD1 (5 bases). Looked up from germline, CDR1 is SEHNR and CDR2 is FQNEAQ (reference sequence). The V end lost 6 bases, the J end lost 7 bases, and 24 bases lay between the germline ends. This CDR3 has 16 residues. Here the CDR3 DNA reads TGTGCCAGCAGGTTACCCCTGGGACGGTCAAATACTGGCTACACCTTC. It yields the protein CASRLPLGRSNTGYTF.

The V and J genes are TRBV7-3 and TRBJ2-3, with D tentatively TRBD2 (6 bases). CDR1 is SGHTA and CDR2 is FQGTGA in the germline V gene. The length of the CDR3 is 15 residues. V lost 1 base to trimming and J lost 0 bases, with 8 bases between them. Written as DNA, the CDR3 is TGTGCCAGCAGCTTAAGGCGGGACAGCACAGATACGCAGTATTTT. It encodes CASSLRRDSTDTQYF.

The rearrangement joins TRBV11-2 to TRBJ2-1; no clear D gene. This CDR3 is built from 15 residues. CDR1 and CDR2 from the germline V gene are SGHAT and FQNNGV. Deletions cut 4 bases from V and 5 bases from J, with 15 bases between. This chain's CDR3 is CASSSYGVNNNEQFF. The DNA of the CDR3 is TGTGCCAGCAGCTCCTATGGTGTTAACAACAATGAGCAGTTCTTC.

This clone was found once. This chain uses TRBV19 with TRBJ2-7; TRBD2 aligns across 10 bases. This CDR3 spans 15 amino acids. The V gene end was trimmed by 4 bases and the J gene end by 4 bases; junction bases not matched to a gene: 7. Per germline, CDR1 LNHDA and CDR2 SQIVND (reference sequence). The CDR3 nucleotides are TGTGCCAGTAGTAACCGAGCGGGGGGGGAATACGAGCAGTACTTC. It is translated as CASSNRAGGEYEQYF.

The CDR3: CASSKLLGGNYEQYF. DNA of the CDR3: TGTGCCAGCAGCAAACTTTTGGGAGGGAACTACGAGCAGTACTTC. The genes are TRBV6-5 and TRBJ2-7; TRBD2 matches 7 bases. CDR3 length: 15 residues. The V and J ends lost 6 bases and 3 bases, in that order; junction bases with no gene match: 11. Germline V gives CDR1 MNHEY, CDR2 SVGAGI.

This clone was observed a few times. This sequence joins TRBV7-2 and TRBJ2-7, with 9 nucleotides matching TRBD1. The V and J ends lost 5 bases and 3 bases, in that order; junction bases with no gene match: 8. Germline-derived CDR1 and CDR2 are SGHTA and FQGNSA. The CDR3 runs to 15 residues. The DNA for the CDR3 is TGTGCCAGCAGCCCCCGGACAGGGGACCGCTACGAGCAGTACTTC. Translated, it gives CASSPRTGDRYEQYF. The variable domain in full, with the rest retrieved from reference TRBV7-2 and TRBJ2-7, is GAGVSQSPSNKVTEKGKDVELRCDPISGHTALYWYRQSLGQGLEFLIYFQGNSAPDKSGLPSDRFSAERTGGSVSTLTIQRTQQEDSAVYLCASSPRTGDRYEQYFGPGTRLTVT.

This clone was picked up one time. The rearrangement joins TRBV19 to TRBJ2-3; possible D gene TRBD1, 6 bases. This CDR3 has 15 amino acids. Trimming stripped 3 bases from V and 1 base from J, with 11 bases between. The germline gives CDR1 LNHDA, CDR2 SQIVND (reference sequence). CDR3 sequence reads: CASSMVTGGTDTQYF. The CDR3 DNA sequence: TGTGCCAGTAGTATGGTGACAGGTGGCACAGATACGCAGTATTTT.

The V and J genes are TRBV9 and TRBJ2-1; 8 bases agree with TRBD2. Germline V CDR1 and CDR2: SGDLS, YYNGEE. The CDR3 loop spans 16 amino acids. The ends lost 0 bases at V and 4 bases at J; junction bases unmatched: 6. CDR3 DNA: TGTGCCAGCAGCGTAGCTCCTAGCGGGTTTTACAATGAGCAGTTCTTC. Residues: CASSVAPSGFYNEQFF.

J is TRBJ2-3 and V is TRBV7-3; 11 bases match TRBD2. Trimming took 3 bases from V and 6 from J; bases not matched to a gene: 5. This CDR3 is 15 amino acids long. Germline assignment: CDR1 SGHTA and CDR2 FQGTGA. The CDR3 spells CASSFSGGASDTQYF. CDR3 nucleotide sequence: TGTGCCAGCAGCTTTAGCGGGGGGGCATCTGATACGCAGTATTTT.

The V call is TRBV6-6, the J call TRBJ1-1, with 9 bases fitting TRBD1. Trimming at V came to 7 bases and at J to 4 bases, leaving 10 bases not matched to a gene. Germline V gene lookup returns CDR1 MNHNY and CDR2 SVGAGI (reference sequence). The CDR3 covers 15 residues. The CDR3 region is CASKSTGGRTTEAFF. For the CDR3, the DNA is TGTGCCAGCAAATCAACAGGGGGCAGGACCACTGAAGCTTTCTTT.

The DNA of the CDR3 is TGTGCCAGCAGGATACGACTAGCGGTAACCGGGGAGCTGTTTTTT. Protein: CASRIRLAVTGELFF. The V call is TRBV6-1, the J call TRBJ2-2; 9 positions match TRBD2. The CDR3 has 15 amino acids. V dropped 6 bases and J dropped 5; count of bases not matched to a gene: 7. Germline loops: CDR1 MNHNS, CDR2 SASEGT.

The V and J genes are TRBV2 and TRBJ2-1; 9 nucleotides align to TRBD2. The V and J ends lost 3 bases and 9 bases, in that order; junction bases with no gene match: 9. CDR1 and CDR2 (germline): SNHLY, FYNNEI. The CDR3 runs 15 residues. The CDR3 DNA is TGTGCCAGCAGTGAGACGGCTAGCGGGACGAGTGAGCAGTTCTTC. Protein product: CASSETASGTSEQFF.

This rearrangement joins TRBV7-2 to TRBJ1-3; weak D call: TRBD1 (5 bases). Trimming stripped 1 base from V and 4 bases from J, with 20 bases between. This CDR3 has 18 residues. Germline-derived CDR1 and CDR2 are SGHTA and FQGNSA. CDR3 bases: TGTGCCAGCAGCTTAGAGGGGAGGCAGCGGGGGAGGGGAAACACCATATATTTT. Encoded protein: CASSLEGRQRGRGNTIYF.